A selection of T cell receptor beta chains follows, all from one sample in a study of identical twins. MiXCR, run by TCRdb on the 5' RACE reads, gives a single entry per CDR3 protein. The data contain roughly 690,000 distinct CDR3 sequences, over 5% of them singletons. Material for sequencing was naive T cells sorted from blood. These receptors were obtained from a man aged 18 to 29 in good health. Each CDR3 is given with its conserved first and last residue. A D gene is named only where the DNA matches it firmly. Clone size is shown for a subset of rows, as once, few, many or a class of expanded clone.

j_call: TRBJ2-3
clone_size: few
v_call: TRBV20-1
d_call: TRBD2
cdr3_aa: CSAWTSETTDTQYF
cdr3_nt: TGCAGTGCTTGGACTAGCGAAACCACAGATACGCAGTATTTT

j_call: TRBJ2-2
clone_size: few
v_call: TRBV10-3
d_call: TRBD2
cdr3_aa: CAIKFELAANTGELFF
cdr3_nt: TGTGCCATCAAGTTTGAACTAGCGGCGAACACCGGGGAGCTGTTTTTT

j_call: TRBJ1-1
clone_size: many
v_call: TRBV12-3/TRBV12-4
d_call: -
cdr3_aa: CASMTGHQNTEAFF
cdr3_nt: TGTGCCAGCATGACAGGACACCAGAACACTGAAGCTTTCTTT

j_call: TRBJ2-7
clone_size: few
v_call: TRBV5-1
d_call: TRBD1
cdr3_aa: CASSLDGTGGTEQYF
cdr3_nt: TGCGCCAGCAGCTTAGACGGGACAGGGGGCACTGAGCAGTACTTC

j_call: TRBJ2-7
clone_size: few
v_call: TRBV29-1
d_call: -
cdr3_aa: CSVVRDFDEQYF
cdr3_nt: TGCAGCGTTGTTAGGGATTTCGACGAGCAGTACTTC

j_call: TRBJ2-7
clone_size: many
v_call: TRBV29-1
d_call: -
cdr3_aa: CSVVNYEQYF
cdr3_nt: TGCAGCGTTGTCAACTACGAGCAGTACTTC

j_call: TRBJ2-5
clone_size: -
v_call: TRBV7-3
d_call: -
cdr3_aa: CASSPDQYF
cdr3_nt: TGTGCCAGCAGCCCCGACCAGTACTTC

j_call: TRBJ2-7
clone_size: many
v_call: TRBV10-3
d_call: -
cdr3_aa: CAISPRGDGYEQYF
cdr3_nt: TGTGCCATCAGTCCTAGGGGTGATGGATACGAGCAGTACTTC

j_call: TRBJ2-7
clone_size: few
v_call: TRBV20-1
d_call: TRBD2
cdr3_aa: CSADAVAGGDTDEQYF
cdr3_nt: TGCAGTGCTGACGCCGTAGCGGGAGGGGATACGGACGAGCAGTACTTC

j_call: TRBJ1-1
clone_size: many
v_call: TRBV20-1
d_call: -
cdr3_aa: CSASVPGRNTEAFF
cdr3_nt: TGCAGTGCTAGTGTTCCAGGGCGTAACACTGAAGCTTTCTTT

j_call: TRBJ1-1
clone_size: many
v_call: TRBV24-1
d_call: -
cdr3_aa: CATSDQTGYLMNTEAFF
cdr3_nt: TGTGCCACCAGTGATCAGACAGGCTATCTAATGAACACTGAAGCTTTCTTT

j_call: TRBJ2-6
clone_size: few
v_call: TRBV7-6
d_call: -
cdr3_aa: CASSLDTPDSGANVLTF
cdr3_nt: TGTGCCAGCAGCTTAGATACCCCTGACTCTGGGGCCAACGTCCTGACTTTC

j_call: TRBJ2-1
clone_size: many
v_call: TRBV5-6
d_call: -
cdr3_aa: CASSFGGARSYNEQFF
cdr3_nt: TGTGCCAGCAGCTTTGGGGGCGCTCGCTCCTACAATGAGCAGTTCTTC

j_call: TRBJ2-1
clone_size: many
v_call: TRBV7-9
d_call: TRBD2
cdr3_aa: CASSLLREHYNEQFF
cdr3_nt: TGTGCCAGCAGCTTATTGCGGGAGCACTACAATGAGCAGTTCTTC

j_call: TRBJ2-1
clone_size: many
v_call: TRBV10-1
d_call: -
cdr3_aa: CASSGLVRDEQFF
cdr3_nt: TGCGCCAGCAGTGGACTAGTTCGCGATGAGCAGTTCTTC

j_call: TRBJ1-5
clone_size: -
v_call: TRBV6-5
d_call: -
cdr3_aa: CASSYSQLNQPQHF
cdr3_nt: TGTGCCAGCAGTTACTCACAACTTAATCAGCCCCAGCATTTT

j_call: TRBJ2-3
clone_size: many
v_call: TRBV7-3
d_call: TRBD2
cdr3_aa: CASSLTGTSADTQYF
cdr3_nt: TGTGCCAGCAGCTTAACGGGGACTAGCGCAGATACGCAGTATTTT

j_call: TRBJ2-5
clone_size: few
v_call: TRBV7-2
d_call: TRBD2
cdr3_aa: CASSLVRTSGRQTQYF
cdr3_nt: TGTGCCAGCAGCTTAGTCCGGACTAGCGGGAGACAGACCCAGTACTTC

j_call: TRBJ2-3
clone_size: -
v_call: TRBV9
d_call: -
cdr3_aa: CASSVDGVTDTQYF
cdr3_nt: TGTGCCAGCAGCGTAGACGGGGTCACAGATACGCAGTATTTT

j_call: TRBJ1-4
clone_size: -
v_call: TRBV5-1
d_call: TRBD1
cdr3_aa: CASSFDGDRGLLNEKLFF
cdr3_nt: TGCGCCAGCAGCTTCGACGGGGACAGGGGGCTCTTAAATGAAAAACTGTTTTTT

j_call: TRBJ1-3
clone_size: -
v_call: TRBV13
d_call: -
cdr3_aa: CASSFGGSTTIYF
cdr3_nt: TGTGCCAGCAGCTTCGGGGGGAGCACCACCATATATTTT

j_call: TRBJ2-3
clone_size: many
v_call: TRBV29-1
d_call: -
cdr3_aa: CSGGDIGVRNTQYF
cdr3_nt: TGCAGCGGAGGGGACATCGGAGTACGCAATACGCAGTATTTT

j_call: TRBJ2-6
clone_size: few
v_call: TRBV9
d_call: -
cdr3_aa: CASSVAGGRGANVLTF
cdr3_nt: TGTGCCAGCAGCGTAGCTGGGGGGCGAGGGGCCAACGTCCTGACTTTC

j_call: TRBJ2-3
clone_size: many
v_call: TRBV20-1
d_call: TRBD1
cdr3_aa: CSATSTGAFADTQYF
cdr3_nt: TGCAGTGCTACCTCCACAGGGGCTTTCGCAGATACGCAGTATTTT

j_call: TRBJ1-5
clone_size: few
v_call: TRBV15
d_call: TRBD1
cdr3_aa: CATSREGPAGGSQPQHF
cdr3_nt: TGTGCCACCAGCAGAGAGGGGCCCGCAGGGGGGAGTCAGCCCCAGCATTTT

j_call: TRBJ2-5
clone_size: few
v_call: TRBV3-1
d_call: -
cdr3_aa: CASLPDTQETQYF
cdr3_nt: TGTGCCAGCCTTCCGGACACCCAAGAGACCCAGTACTTC

j_call: TRBJ2-4
clone_size: many
v_call: TRBV12-3/TRBV12-4
d_call: TRBD2
cdr3_aa: CASRFGTSKNIQYF
cdr3_nt: TGTGCCAGCAGATTTGGGACTAGCAAAAACATTCAGTACTTC

j_call: TRBJ1-1
clone_size: -
v_call: TRBV18
d_call: TRBD1
cdr3_aa: CASSHSRGGTEAFF
cdr3_nt: TGTGCCAGCTCACACTCCAGGGGGGGGACTGAAGCTTTCTTT

j_call: TRBJ1-2
clone_size: many
v_call: TRBV24-1
d_call: -
cdr3_aa: CATSAPGTYGYTF
cdr3_nt: TGTGCCACCAGTGCCCCAGGGACCTATGGCTACACCTTC

j_call: TRBJ2-5
clone_size: few
v_call: TRBV19
d_call: TRBD2
cdr3_aa: CASSGVASGEETQYF
cdr3_nt: TGTGCCAGTAGTGGCGTTGCTAGCGGTGAAGAGACCCAGTACTTC

j_call: TRBJ2-2
clone_size: -
v_call: TRBV3-1
d_call: -
cdr3_aa: CASSQEGGTGELFF
cdr3_nt: TGTGCCAGCAGCCAAGAAGGGGGCACCGGGGAGCTGTTTTTT

j_call: TRBJ2-1
clone_size: many
v_call: TRBV6-1
d_call: -
cdr3_aa: CASSPGLDNEQFF
cdr3_nt: TGTGCCAGCAGCCCCGGACTGGACAATGAGCAGTTCTTC

j_call: TRBJ2-6
clone_size: -
v_call: TRBV6-6
d_call: -
cdr3_aa: CATSLSANVLTF
cdr3_nt: TGTGCCACCTCGCTTTCGGCCAACGTCCTGACTTTC

j_call: TRBJ2-1
clone_size: many
v_call: TRBV5-1
d_call: TRBD2
cdr3_aa: CASSPGWTSGSSYNEQFF
cdr3_nt: TGCGCCAGCAGCCCCGGTTGGACTAGCGGGAGCTCCTACAATGAGCAGTTCTTC

j_call: TRBJ1-4
clone_size: -
v_call: TRBV4-2
d_call: -
cdr3_aa: CASSQADRGLEKLFF
cdr3_nt: TGTGCCAGCAGCCAAGCCGACAGAGGACTAGAAAAACTGTTTTTT

j_call: TRBJ1-3
clone_size: few
v_call: TRBV6-5
d_call: -
cdr3_aa: CASSSMFGSGNTIYF
cdr3_nt: TGTGCCAGCAGTTCCATGTTCGGCTCTGGAAACACCATATATTTT

j_call: TRBJ2-1
clone_size: -
v_call: TRBV27
d_call: TRBD2
cdr3_aa: CASSLSPLAGGVEQFF
cdr3_nt: TGTGCCAGCAGTTTAAGCCCCCTAGCGGGAGGTGTTGAGCAGTTCTTC